The next 31 T cell receptor beta chains were all read from a single sample in a study of shared clonotypes between healthy human individuals. Assay: immunoSEQ multiplex PCR; the TCRdb copy retains only in-frame clones and omits some. The data show some 2,000,000 clones, over 85% seen once. Sequencing was performed on naive CD4+ T cells sorted from blood. Noted subset: CD45RA+ positively selected. These receptors all come from a man aged 18 to 30 in good health.

This chain links TRBV30 with TRBJ1-1, with D unresolved. The V and J ends lost 1 base and 7 bases respectively, with 16 bases between them. The CDR3 totals 14 residues. CDR1 GTSNPN and CDR2 SVGIG come from the germline V gene (reference sequence). As DNA, the CDR3 is TGTGCCTGGAGTGCTCATTTGGCAGGACTTGAAGCTTTCTTT. As protein: CAWSAHLAGLEAFF.

Of note for this clone: Additional DNA sequences in this sample encode the identical CDR3. This rearrangement joins TRBV10-3 to TRBJ2-7; 10 bases are a match to TRBD1. Germline values: CDR1 ENHRY, CDR2 SYGVKD. The ends lost 6 bases at V and 3 bases at J; junction bases unmatched: 2. The CDR3 consists of 13 residues. CDR3 region: CAISRTGGYEQYF. The CDR3 DNA reads TGTGCCATCAGCCGGACAGGGGGCTACGAGCAGTACTTC.

This clone was counted a single time. J is TRBJ2-3 and V is TRBV10-2, with TRBD1 identical over 8 bases. Trimming cost V 5 bases and J 0 bases; bases outside gene matches: 7. The CDR3 contains 16 residues. The V gene's germline CDR1 is WSHSY and CDR2 SAAADI. For the CDR3, the DNA is TGCGCCAGCAGTATGGGGCAGGGGGCTAGCACAGATACGCAGTATTTT. Residues: CASSMGQGASTDTQYF.

The V gene is TRBV4-3, the J gene TRBJ2-7; 7 bases align to TRBD1. With V trimmed by 1 base and J by 2 bases, 5 bases remained unmatched. From germline, CDR1 is LGHNA and CDR2 YSLEER. The CDR3 is 15 residues long. DNA of the CDR3: TGCGCCAGCAGCCAAGTACAGGGGCCTGCCTACGAGCAGTACTTC. Protein product: CASSQVQGPAYEQYF.

CDR3 in DNA: TGTGCCAGCAGCTCCGGACAGGTGAACTATGGCTACACCTTC. It translates to CASSSGQVNYGYTF. The chain carries TRBV6-5 and TRBJ1-2, with 7 positions matching TRBD1. Germline CDR1 is MNHEY and CDR2 is SVGAGI. The CDR3 is 14 residues long. The J segment lost 2 bases and the V segment lost 6 bases, leaving 6 bases of the junction unmatched.

The chain couples TRBV28 to TRBJ1-1; D might be TRBD1 (5 bases). Germline CDR1 MDHEN, CDR2 SYDVKM. The CDR3 spans 12 residues. The V gene lost 3 bases and the J gene lost 8 bases, with 10 bases spanning the gap. CDR3 in amino acids: CASSFGANEAFF. For the CDR3, the DNA is TGTGCCAGCAGTTTTGGGGCCAACGAAGCTTTCTTT.

The chain combines TRBV6-5 with TRBJ2-7; 8 bases agree with TRBD2. The V gene's germline CDR1 is MNHEY and CDR2 SVGAGI. The CDR3 consists of 15 residues. J gave up 6 bases and V 5 bases, and 12 bases lay outside the gene matches. CDR3 nucleotide sequence: TGTGCCAGCAGTGGCGGGGGAGCGGGAGAGGGCGAGCAGTACTTC. Amino acid sequence: CASSGGGAGEGEQYF.

V and J are TRBV11-2 and TRBJ2-7; 10 positions match TRBD2. CDR3 length equals 14 residues. Losses at the gene ends were 5 bases for V and 4 bases for J; bases not matched to a gene: 5. Germline CDR1 is SGHAT and CDR2 is FQNNGV. The CDR3 sequence: CASSRTSGEYEQYF. The CDR3 DNA sequence: TGTGCCAGCAGCCGGACTAGCGGAGAGTACGAGCAGTACTTC.

This clone has a single count. V is TRBV6-5 and J is TRBJ2-7, with D perhaps matching TRBD1 (6 bases). This CDR3 region has 11 residues. Germline loops: CDR1 MNHEY, CDR2 SVGAGI. Trimming removed 2 bases from V and 13 bases from J, with 12 bases in between. DNA for the CDR3: TGTGCCAGCAGTTACGGTCGGGACACCTACTTC. This sequence encodes CASSYGRDTYF.

For the CDR3, the DNA is TGTGCCAGCAGCTTAACCCCCGGGAAGAACACTGAAGCTTTCTTT. Translated: CASSLTPGKNTEAFF. The chain employs TRBV7-3 and TRBJ1-1; D call uncertain. Trimming removed 0 bases at V and 1 base at J, with 9 bases between. Germline loops: CDR1 SGHTA, CDR2 FQGTGA. The CDR3 is 15 amino acids.

The rearrangement links TRBV20-1 to TRBJ2-3; D call uncertain. The V and J ends lost 6 bases and 4 bases respectively, with 8 bases between them. There are 11 residues in the CDR3. Germline lookup yields CDR1 DFQATT and CDR2 SNEGSKA (reference sequence). The CDR3 region has the DNA TGCAGTGCGAGGAGTCCAGATACGCAGTATTTT. Its protein product is CSARSPDTQYF.

On this clone: A much larger clone differs by one base, so this may be a read error. Other DNA variants within this sample encode the same CDR3. The V call is TRBV5-6, the J call TRBJ1-1; 9 positions match TRBD1. J lost 2 bases, V lost 2 bases, and 1 base had no gene match. Germline V gene lookup returns CDR1 SGHDT and CDR2 YYEEEE. The CDR3 covers 14 residues. The CDR3 region has the DNA TGTGCCAGCAGCTTACAGGGGGCCAACACTGAAGCTTTCTTT. Protein sequence: CASSLQGANTEAFF.

The V and J genes are TRBV5-1 and TRBJ1-1, with 7 positions matching TRBD1. V shed 3 bases and J 1 base; nucleotides not matched to a gene: 6. Per germline, CDR1 SGHRS and CDR2 YFSETQ. The length of the CDR3 is 15 residues. DNA of the CDR3: TGCGCCAGCAGCTGGGGGGACAGACAGAACACTGAAGCTTTCTTT. Encoded protein: CASSWGDRQNTEAFF. Variable domain in full (rest from reference TRBV5-1 and TRBJ1-1): KAGVTQTPRYLIKTRGQQVTLSCSPISGHRSVSWYQQTPGQGLQFLFEYFSETQRNKGNFPGRFSGRQFSNSRSEMNVSTLELGDSALYLCASSWGDRQNTEAFFGQGTRLTVV.

This rearrangement joins TRBV7-2 to TRBJ1-2; D is undetermined. V was cut by 5 bases and J by 0 bases, with 13 bases left in between. CDR1 is SGHTA and CDR2 is FQGNSA in the germline V gene. The CDR3 has 15 amino acids. The CDR3 is CASSREAGSNYGYTF. The CDR3 DNA sequence: TGTGCCAGCAGCCGAGAGGCAGGATCTAACTATGGCTACACCTTC.

In DNA, the CDR3 is TGTGCCAGCAGCTTAGGGGGACAGGGTTACGGGGCCAACGTCCTGACTTTC. Translated: CASSLGGQGYGANVLTF. The chain couples TRBV7-8 to TRBJ2-6; TRBD1 aligns across 9 bases. Germline CDR1 is SGHVS and CDR2 is FQNEAQ. V shed 1 base, J shed 4 bases, and the junction held 5 bases outside the gene matches. The CDR3 has 17 amino acids.

This chain joins TRBV7-9 and TRBJ1-2; TRBD1 agrees at 9 bases. V lost 5 bases and J lost 6; bases outside the gene matches: 7. The V gene's germline CDR1 is SEHNR and CDR2 FQNEAQ (reference sequence). This CDR3 spans 14 amino acids. The CDR3 loop reads CASSPPGTGHGYTF. CDR3 in DNA: TGTGCCAGCAGCCCCCCCGGGACAGGGCATGGCTACACCTTC.

The V and J genes are TRBV5-1 and TRBJ2-7, with 13 nucleotides matching TRBD2. The CDR3 length is 14 residues. In germline, CDR1 is SGHRS, CDR2 YFSETQ. The V segment lost 3 bases and the J segment 7 bases; nucleotides outside the gene matches: 4. CDR3 nucleotide sequence: TGCGCCAGCAGCTATGGACTAGCGGGAGCTGAGCAGTACTTC. Translating it yields CASSYGLAGAEQYF.

Written as DNA, the CDR3 is TGTGCCAGCACCCCCGGGACAGGGGGAAATCAGCCCCAGCATTTT. This sequence encodes CASTPGTGGNQPQHF. The rearrangement joins TRBV27 to TRBJ1-5; 11 nucleotides align to TRBD1. CDR1 is MNHEY and CDR2 is SMNVEV in the germline V gene (reference sequence). This CDR3 is 15 amino acids long. The V segment lost 7 bases and the J segment 4 bases; nucleotides outside the gene matches: 6.

This sequence joins TRBV19 and TRBJ1-1; maybe TRBD1 (6 bases). Trimming shortened V by 1 base and J by 1 base, and 19 bases separated the two germline ends. Germline V gene data show CDR1 as LNHDA and CDR2 as SQIVND (reference sequence). There are 18 residues in the CDR3. CDR3 in DNA: TGTGCCAGTAGTATAGGTGGAGGGGGAAGATTCGGGAACACTGAAGCTTTCTTT. The encoded protein is CASSIGGGGRFGNTEAFF.

Notes on this clone: This same CDR3 is encoded by further DNA sequences in the sample. The rearrangement joins TRBV9 to TRBJ2-5; 11 bases match TRBD2. This CDR3 comprises 16 residues. Germline V lookup: CDR1 SGDLS, CDR2 YYNGEE. Trimming removed 0 bases from V and 2 bases from J; junction bases left unmatched: 3. CDR3 nucleotides: TGTGCCAGCAGCGTAGCCACTAGCGGGGGACAAGAGACCCAGTACTTC. It encodes CASSVATSGGQETQYF.

The chain carries TRBV7-2 and TRBJ2-1; 12 nucleotides line up with TRBD2. V was clipped by 0 bases and J by 0 bases; unmatched bases: 6. The germline CDR1 and CDR2 sequences are SGHTA and FQGNSA. The CDR3 sequence is 19 residues long. CDR3 sequence reads: CASSLAVPGLAGSYNEQFF. CDR3 DNA: TGTGCCAGCAGCTTAGCAGTACCGGGACTAGCGGGCTCCTACAATGAGCAGTTCTTC.

The chain joins TRBV6-1 to TRBJ2-2; possibly TRBD2 for D (7 bases). The germline gives CDR1 MNHNS, CDR2 SASEGT. The CDR3 length is 14 residues. The V end lost 8 bases, the J end lost 8 bases, and 18 bases lay between the germline ends. The CDR3 reads CASERPRGAGELFF. CDR3 nucleotide sequence: TGTGCCAGCGAACGGCCACGGGGGGCTGGGGAGCTGTTTTTT.

The chain combines TRBV7-2 with TRBJ2-7; 7 nucleotides align to TRBD1. This CDR3 spans 15 amino acids. Germline assignment: CDR1 SGHTA and CDR2 FQGNSA. The junction had 7 bases not matched to a gene; V was cut back by 3 bases and J by 2 bases. The CDR3 coding sequence is TGTGCCAGCAGCTTCGACAGGGCTTCGACCTACGAGCAGTACTTC. Translation: CASSFDRASTYEQYF.

Here the CDR3 reads CASSPIAGELFF. CDR3 sequence (DNA): TGTGCCAGCAGTCCAATCGCCGGGGAGCTGTTTTTT. The chain combines TRBV6-5 with TRBJ2-2; D is undetermined. CDR1 is MNHEY, CDR2 SVGAGI, per germline. V was clipped by 5 bases and J by 6 bases, with 7 bases between them. The CDR3 totals 12 residues.

The chain couples TRBV2 to TRBJ1-6; 7 positions match TRBD1. This CDR3 is built from 14 residues. Trimming at V came to 6 bases and at J to 7 bases, leaving 6 bases not matched to a gene. Germline V CDR1 and CDR2: SNHLY, FYNNEI. The CDR3, as DNA: TGTGCCAGCAGCCCAGGGGGGATGAATTCACCCCTCCACTTT. Its translation: CASSPGGMNSPLHF.

This chain uses TRBV29-1 with TRBJ1-1; possible D gene TRBD1, 5 bases. Germline CDR1 reads SQVTM; CDR2 reads ANQGSEA. Trimming left V 8 bases short and J 4 bases short, with 17 bases between. CDR3 length equals 13 residues. The CDR3 coding sequence is TGCAGCACACTCCCGGGGGTAGTCACTGAAGCTTTCTTT. It encodes CSTLPGVVTEAFF. The variable domain in full, with the rest retrieved from reference TRBV29-1 and TRBJ1-1, is SAVISQKPSRDICQRGTSLTIQCQVDSQVTMMFWYRQQPGQSLTLIATANQGSEATYESGFVIDKFPISRPNLTFSTLTVSNMSPEDSSIYLCSTLPGVVTEAFFGQGTRLTVV.

V is TRBV9 and J is TRBJ2-2; 8 bases line up with TRBD2. Germline CDR1 is SGDLS and CDR2 is YYNGEE. The CDR3 is made up of 19 amino acids. After removal of 4 bases from V and 1 base from J, the junction contained 15 bases not matched to a gene. CDR3 sequence (DNA): TGTGCCAGCAGCCCCCGTTTGGGTAGCGGGGCGAAGAACACCGGGGAGCTGTTTTTT. Protein product: CASSPRLGSGAKNTGELFF.

This rearrangement joins TRBV4-3 to TRBJ2-7, with 12 bases identical to TRBD1. Losses at the gene ends were 4 bases for V and 4 bases for J; bases not matched to a gene: 8. Germline CDR1 LGHNA, CDR2 YSLEER. There are 16 residues in the CDR3. CDR3 sequence (DNA): TGCGCCAGCAGCCGGGGAGGGGACAGGGGGCCATACGAGCAGTACTTC. This encodes CASSRGGDRGPYEQYF.

The chain uses TRBV18 and TRBJ2-3, with 9 nucleotides matching TRBD2. V lost 6 bases and J lost 4; bases outside the gene matches: 5. CDR1 is KGHSH and CDR2 is LQKENI in the germline V gene. This CDR3 contains 14 residues. CDR3 in amino acids: CASSAAGGADTQYF. In DNA, the CDR3 is TGTGCCAGCTCGGCAGCGGGAGGAGCAGATACGCAGTATTTT.

The rearrangement uses TRBV5-8 and TRBJ1-4; possible D gene TRBD1, 6 bases. Per germline, CDR1 SGHTS and CDR2 YDEGEE. There are 16 residues in the CDR3. Trimming removed 3 bases from V and 0 bases from J, with 12 bases in between. The DNA for the CDR3 is TGTGCCAGCAGCTCCGACGGGACAACAACTAATGAAAAACTGTTTTTT. Translated: CASSSDGTTTNEKLFF.

The chain uses TRBV28 and TRBJ1-2, with D possibly being TRBD1 (6 bases). Trimming removed 10 bases from V and 8 bases from J, with 29 bases in between. Germline V gene data show CDR1 as MDHEN and CDR2 as SYDVKM. This CDR3 is 16 amino acids long. The CDR3 nucleotides are TGTGCCACCATCACCGGGGCCTTGGGGGCGAAGGAGGGCTACACCTTC. This sequence encodes CATITGALGAKEGYTF.